The clone carrying this TCR beta chain was detected many times. The PBMCs studied were ones that came from approximately 9.9 ml fresh peripheral blood. TCR beta CDR3 regions were amplified from RNA transcripts. Researchers ran a first-round RT-PCR on the TCR CDR3 using the HTBI primer set. MiXCR was run by TCRdb on the multiplex PCR reads, yielding one entry per CDR3 protein. Of nearly 600,000 distinct CDR3 sequences detected, 11% to 15% appear once; the ten largest clones hold roughly 7%. The V end lost 8 bases, the J end lost 7 bases, and 24 bases lay between the germline ends. The CDR3 is 16 residues long. CDR1 and CDR2 (germline): MDHEN, SYDVKM. The data derive from a study of T cells in Graves' hyperthyroidism and ophthalmopathy.

Input material: blood. The rearrangement uses TRBV28 and TRBJ2-1, with D tentatively TRBD2 (6 bases). The TCR sequence derives from a woman aged 18-29 years with Graves' ophthalmopathy. The CDR3 nucleotides read TGTGCCAGCTACCCTACTTCGGGGGTGCCCACAAATGAGCAGTTCTTC. Its protein product is CASYPTSGVPTNEQFF.